What follows are 15 T cell receptor beta chains derived from one specimen sequenced in a study of shared clonotypes between healthy human individuals. Clones were sequenced by immunoSEQ multiplex PCR, and TCRdb holds only the in-frame ones, with some missing. The table records 650,000 to 700,000 clones, 90% of them present only once. The specimen was memory CD8+ T cells from PBMCs. Specified subset: CD45RO+ cells pooled with CCR7-negative TemRA cells. These receptors were collected from a man aged 18 to 29 in good health. Some clones in this sample may be carry-over from other donors' samples.

The chain couples TRBV11-2 to TRBJ2-2, with D tentatively TRBD1 (5 bases). Germline assignment: CDR1 SGHAT and CDR2 FQNNGV. CDR3 length: 15 residues. The V end was cut by 2 bases, the J end by 5 bases, with 12 bases between. The CDR3 reads CASSLRSGWTGELFF. CDR3 sequence (DNA): TGTGCCAGCAGCTTACGGTCAGGGTGGACCGGGGAGCTGTTTTTT.

This rearrangement joins TRBV7-6 to TRBJ2-4; the D gene could be TRBD1 or TRBD2 (5 bases each). Germline V gene data show CDR1 as SGHVS and CDR2 as FNYEAQ. The CDR3 has 12 residues. The V and J ends lost 5 bases and 12 bases respectively, with 14 bases between them. CDR3 in amino acids: CASSPGTNYQYF. CDR3 in DNA: TGTGCCAGCAGCCCTGGGACGAATTATCAGTACTTC. Full variable domain (missing parts from reference TRBV7-6 and TRBJ2-4): GAGVSQSPRYKVTKRGQDVALRCDPISGHVSLYWYRQALGQGPEFLTYFNYEAQQDKSGLPNDRFSAERPEGSISTLTIQRTEQRDSAMYRCASSPGTNYQYFGAGTRLSVL.

The V call is TRBV5-1, the J call TRBJ2-7; TRBD1 agrees at 9 bases. This CDR3 has 12 amino acids. V lost 4 bases, J lost 6 bases, and 2 bases stayed unmatched. CDR1 is SGHRS and CDR2 is YFSETQ in the germline V gene. This CDR3 reads CASSLTGGEQYF. CDR3 in DNA: TGCGCCAGCAGCCTGACAGGGGGCGAGCAGTACTTC.

The chain employs TRBV27 and TRBJ2-6; D gene ambiguous. Trimming removed 4 bases at V and 1 base at J, with 8 bases between. Germline CDR1 MNHEY, CDR2 SMNVEV (reference sequence). This CDR3 is 15 amino acids long. CDR3 protein: CASSSVLSGANVLTF. CDR3 nucleotide sequence: TGTGCCAGCAGTTCCGTACTATCTGGGGCCAACGTCCTGACTTTC.

This rearrangement joins TRBV10-3 to TRBJ1-2; a possible D gene is TRBD1 (5 bases). Germline V CDR1 and CDR2: ENHRY, SYGVKD. The V gene lost 11 bases and the J gene lost 5 bases, with 12 bases spanning the gap. This CDR3 comprises 11 residues. CDR3 in amino acids: CASTAGYGYTF. The CDR3 region has the DNA TGTGCCTCCACGGCAGGGTATGGCTACACCTTC.

CDR3: CASSSIGGNYGYTF. CDR3 sequence (DNA): TGTGCCAGCAGCTCTATAGGAGGTAACTATGGCTACACCTTC. The chain carries TRBV5-6 and TRBJ1-2; D gene uncertain. V was shortened by 3 bases and J by 1 base, with 10 bases between the two germline ends. Germline V gene sequence: CDR1 SGHDT, CDR2 YYEEEE. The CDR3 sequence is 14 residues long.

This chain uses TRBV25-1 with TRBJ2-5; D unresolved. The J call may be incorrect, as the DNA end agrees better with TRBJ2-7. There are 13 residues in the CDR3. The germline V gene encodes CDR1 MGHDK and CDR2 SYGVNS. This CDR3 reads CASSVSLVNEQYF. CDR3 in DNA: TGTGCCAGCAGTGTGTCATTGGTGAACGAGCAGTACTTC.

This chain joins TRBV28 and TRBJ2-7, with D possibly TRBD1 on 5 matching bases. V shed 10 bases and J shed 2 bases, with 15 bases lying between them. Germline V gives CDR1 MDHEN, CDR2 SYDVKM. The CDR3 extends over 13 amino acids. Here the CDR3 DNA reads TGTGCCACCAAACAGGCGGAGACCTACGAGCAGTACTTC. It is translated as CATKQAETYEQYF.

The table lists this clone with a count of one. Other DNA sequences within the sample encode an identical CDR3. The genes are TRBV7-9 and TRBJ2-7, with TRBD1 as a possible D gene (6 bases). This CDR3 contains 13 residues. Germline V CDR1 and CDR2: SEHNR, FQNEAQ (reference sequence). Trimming removed 5 bases at V and 0 bases at J, with 8 bases between. The CDR3 loop reads CASSRGSSYEQYF. DNA of the CDR3: TGTGCCAGCAGCAGGGGGAGCTCCTACGAGCAGTACTTC.

V and J are TRBV29-1 and TRBJ2-5; 8 positions match TRBD2. The CDR3 extends over 14 amino acids. Germline CDR1 and CDR2: SQVTM and ANQGSEA. V was pared by 4 bases and J by 3 bases, with 7 bases of the junction left unmatched. In DNA form, the CDR3 reads TGCAGCGTTGGGGCCGGGAGGGGGGAAGAGACCCAGTACTTC. Translating gives CSVGAGRGEETQYF.

The chain recombines TRBV28 with TRBJ2-1; no definite D call. V was clipped by 5 bases and J by 9 bases, with 23 bases between them. The CDR3 is 16 residues long. Per germline, CDR1 MDHEN and CDR2 SYDVKM. For the CDR3, the DNA is TGTGCCAGCAGTCCCCACGGGCTGGCCGCTGATTTTGAGCAGTTCTTC. Protein sequence: CASSPHGLAADFEQFF.

The rearrangement joins TRBV5-4 to TRBJ2-7; D unresolved. Trimming left V 0 bases short and J 7 bases short, with 5 bases between. The germline V gene encodes CDR1 SGHNT and CDR2 YYREEE (reference sequence). The CDR3 contains 11 residues. The CDR3 sequence is CASSLAQEQYF. The CDR3 DNA reads as TGTGCCAGCAGCTTGGCGCAGGAGCAGTACTTC.

The J gene is TRBJ2-7, the V gene TRBV7-9; D is ambiguous. The CDR3 runs 13 residues. The germline V gene encodes CDR1 SEHNR and CDR2 FQNEAQ (reference sequence). Trimming took off 6 bases at V and 3 bases at J, with 12 bases between the two ends. CDR3 region: CASSSLENYEQYF. The CDR3 DNA reads TGTGCCAGCAGTTCTCTTGAGAACTACGAGCAGTACTTC.

The rearrangement links TRBV7-3 to TRBJ2-1; 8 bases are shared with TRBD1. V shed 5 bases and J 8 bases; nucleotides not matched to a gene: 11. CDR3 size: 15 residues. Germline loops: CDR1 SGHTA, CDR2 FQGTGA. The CDR3 loop is CASSPQGRGRDEQFF. CDR3 DNA sequence: TGTGCCAGCAGCCCCCAGGGCAGGGGGCGCGATGAGCAGTTCTTC.

The CDR3 reads CASSRAVGIDYGYTF. CDR3 nucleotides: TGTGCCAGCAGCCGAGCAGTGGGGATCGACTATGGCTACACCTTC. The chain has TRBV5-4 and TRBJ1-2; D ambiguous. The CDR3 extends over 15 amino acids. Germline values: CDR1 SGHNT, CDR2 YYREEE (reference sequence). Trimming removed 4 bases at V and 3 bases at J, with 16 bases between. Complete variable domain (other parts from reference TRBV5-4 and TRBJ1-2): ETGVTQSPTHLIKTRGQQVTLRCSSQSGHNTVSWYQQALGQGPQFIFQYYREEENGRGNFPPRFSGLQFPNYSSELNVNALELDDSALYLCASSRAVGIDYGYTFGSGTRLTVV.